This T cell receptor (beta chain) was observed in a study of blood T cell repertoires in COVID-19. Study at large: The cDNA or gDNA used as material had been derived from T cells, B-cell-depleted T cells, or PBMCs.

The CDR3 sequence is 15 residues long. V was pared by 7 bases and J by 2 bases, with 17 bases between. Germline V gene sequence: CDR1 LNHDA, CDR2 SQIVND (reference sequence). Authors' methods: The authors estimated nucleated cell counts from reference gene primer amplification. Here immunoSEQ multiplex PCR was the method, and the copy in TCRdb shows in-frame clones only, minus some. For V, J and clone size, that table is used; D and trimming come from the DNA. The sample lists about 260,000 clones; 65% to 90% were seen once. This receptor was obtained from a young man with active or convalescent COVID-19. The sample comprised peripheral blood. This sequence joins TRBV19 and TRBJ1-1; D may be TRBD1 (5 bases). The CDR3 nucleotides read TGTGCCAGTAAAGCTCAGGACATAGGAAACACTGAAGCTTTCTTT. This gives the protein CASKAQDIGNTEAFF.